This T cell receptor (beta chain) derives from a study of T cells after yellow fever vaccination. This clonotype was picked up many times. Germline lookup yields CDR1 SGHTA and CDR2 FQGNSA. The CDR3 totals 14 residues. Trimming pared 3 bases from V and 0 bases from J, leaving 7 bases between. Template switching with 5'RACE generated the TCR cDNA and added a universal primer site and UMIs. One entry per CDR3 protein, called by TCRdb with MiXCR from the 5' RACE reads. The sample shows 250,000 or so distinct CDR3 sequences, about 7.1% of them seen only once. The chain is built from TRBV7-2 and TRBJ2-3; D call uncertain. Specimen: CD4+ T cells sorted from PBMCs, collected 15 days after the yellow fever booster vaccination. The TCR originated in a man aged 25-45 years who received the YFV17D yellow fever vaccine. CDR3 coding DNA: TGTGCCAGCAGCTTCTCCTCAAGCACAGATACGCAGTATTTT. Translation: CASSFSSSTDTQYF.